This T cell receptor beta chain was found in a study of control samples from healthy donors and cancer patients. V lost 4 bases and J lost 2; bases outside the gene matches: 6. The CDR3 totals 14 residues. Produced via immunoSEQ multiplex PCR; TCRdb's table is partial and in-frame only. The table records some 160,000 clones, approximately 88% of them present only once. Sequencing used blood. The source is a man younger than 45 in good health. The chain joins TRBV5-3 to TRBJ2-7; TRBD2 agrees at 7 bases. Being an ORF, TRBV5-3 has a function that is uncertain. The CDR3 nucleotides are TGTGCCAGAAGCCTACTGGGGGGGACCTACGAGCAGTACTTC. Encoded protein: CARSLLGGTYEQYF.